This T cell receptor beta chain was sequenced during a study of blood T cells in healthy people across ages. Per-sample yields of isolated PBMCs were at least 6 million. For the second PCR, which ran for roughly 6 to 12 cycles, a sample-barcoded 5' primer and a J-beta primer mix were used. One entry per CDR3 protein, called by TCRdb with MiXCR from the 5' RACE reads. This table has roughly 1.5 million distinct CDR3 sequences, around 40% appearing once. This CDR3 comprises 16 residues. Trimming took off 3 bases at V and 3 bases at J, with 14 bases between the two ends. Regarding this clonotype: Its antigen is undetermined.

Whole-study findings and limits: A greater number of naive CD4+ cells and higher diversity distinguished long-lived donors from aged donors.

Sequenced: blood. The chain has TRBV12-3 or TRBV12-4 and TRBJ1-4; D is unclear. The clonotype originates from a woman between 18 and 29 years old in good health. CDR3 DNA: TGTGCCAGCAGTTTCTGGGGTTGGGAGGCTAATGAAAAACTGTTTTTT. This codes for CASSFWGWEANEKLFF.